The present entry profiles one TCR beta chain with its context. The sample originates from a study of T cell changes during pregnancy in multiple sclerosis. The length of the CDR3 is 14 residues. Germline assignment: CDR1 LNHDA and CDR2 SQIVND (reference sequence). V lost 7 bases and J 0 bases, leaving 10 bases between the germline ends. Sequencing was performed with immunoSEQ multiplex PCR; in TCRdb, only in-frame clones are kept and a portion is missing. The table lists 99,000 or so clones, over 85% of them singletons, with almost 1% in the top ten. The specimen was peripheral blood, collected after pregnancy. This sequence joins TRBV19 and TRBJ2-1; D gene ambiguous. The origin of this receptor is a female donor with multiple sclerosis, enrolled in a pregnancy study. CDR3 coding DNA: TGTGCCAGTAAGCACGTTAGCTCCTACAATGAGCAGTTCTTC. Its protein product is CASKHVSSYNEQFF.